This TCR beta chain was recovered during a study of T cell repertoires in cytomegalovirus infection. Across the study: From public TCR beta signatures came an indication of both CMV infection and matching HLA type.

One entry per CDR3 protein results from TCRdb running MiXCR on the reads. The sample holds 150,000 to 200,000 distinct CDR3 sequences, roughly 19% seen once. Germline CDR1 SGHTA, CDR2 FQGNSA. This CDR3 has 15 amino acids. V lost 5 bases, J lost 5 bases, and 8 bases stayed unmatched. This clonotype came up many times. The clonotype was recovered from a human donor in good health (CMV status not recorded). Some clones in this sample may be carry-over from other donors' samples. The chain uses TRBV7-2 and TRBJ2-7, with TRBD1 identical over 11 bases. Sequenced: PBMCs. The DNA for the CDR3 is TGTGCCAGCAGCATCCGGACAGGGGGCAACCACGAGCAGTACTTC. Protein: CASSIRTGGNHEQYF.